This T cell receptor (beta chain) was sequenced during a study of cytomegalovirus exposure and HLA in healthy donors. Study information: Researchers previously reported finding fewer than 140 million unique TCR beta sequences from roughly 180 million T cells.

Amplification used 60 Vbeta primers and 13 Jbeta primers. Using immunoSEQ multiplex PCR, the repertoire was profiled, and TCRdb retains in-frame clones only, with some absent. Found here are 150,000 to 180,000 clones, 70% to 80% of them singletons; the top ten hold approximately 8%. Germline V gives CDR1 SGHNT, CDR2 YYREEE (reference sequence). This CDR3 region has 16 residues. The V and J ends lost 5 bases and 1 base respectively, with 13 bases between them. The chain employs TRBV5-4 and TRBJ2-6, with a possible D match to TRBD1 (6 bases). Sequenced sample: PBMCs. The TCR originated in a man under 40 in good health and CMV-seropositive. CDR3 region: CASRDDRLSGANVLTF. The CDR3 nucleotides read TGTGCCAGCAGGGACGACAGGCTTTCTGGGGCCAACGTCCTGACTTTC.